Many counts were recorded for the clone carrying this T cell receptor beta chain. No treatment of any kind had been given to any patient before thyroid surgery. The data derive from a study of metastatic and nonmetastatic thyroid tumors. Study context: Blood and tumor or nodule tissue repertoires from malignant and benign thyroid patients were compared.

The germline gives CDR1 SNHLY, CDR2 FYNNEI. This CDR3 is 14 amino acids long. V was pared by 4 bases and J by 2 bases, with 4 bases of the junction left unmatched. Per the authors' pipeline: The distant-metastasis classifier for papillary thyroid cancer was built from CDR3 differences across clinicopathological groups. TCRdb called clones again from the PCR reads with MiXCR. The V and J calls shown here were made by TCRdb, not taken from the authors' results. The sample records about 43,000 clones, 3.2% being singletons. The receptor's source is a female donor with papillary thyroid cancer or a benign thyroid nodule (not recorded which). Some clones in this sample may be carry-over from other donors' samples. The rearrangement uses TRBV2 and TRBJ2-7, with TRBD1 matching 8 bases. The sample consisted of blood. CDR3 amino acids: CASSVRTGPYEQYF. The CDR3 coding sequence is TGTGCCAGCAGTGTTAGGACAGGGCCCTACGAGCAGTACTTC.